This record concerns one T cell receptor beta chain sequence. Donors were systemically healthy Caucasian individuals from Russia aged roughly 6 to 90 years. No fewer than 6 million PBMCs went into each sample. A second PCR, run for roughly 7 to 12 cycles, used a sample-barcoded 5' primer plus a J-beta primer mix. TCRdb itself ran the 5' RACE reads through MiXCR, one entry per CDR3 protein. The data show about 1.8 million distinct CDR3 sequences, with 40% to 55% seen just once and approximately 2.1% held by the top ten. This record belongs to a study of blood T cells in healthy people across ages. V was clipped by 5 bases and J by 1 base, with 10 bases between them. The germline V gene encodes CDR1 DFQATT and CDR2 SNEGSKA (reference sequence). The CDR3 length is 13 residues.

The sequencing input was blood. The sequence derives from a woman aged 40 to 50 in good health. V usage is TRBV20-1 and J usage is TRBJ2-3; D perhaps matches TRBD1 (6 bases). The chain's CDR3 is CSAPGVGTDTQYF. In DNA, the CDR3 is TGCAGTGCTCCAGGGGTTGGCACAGATACGCAGTATTTT.